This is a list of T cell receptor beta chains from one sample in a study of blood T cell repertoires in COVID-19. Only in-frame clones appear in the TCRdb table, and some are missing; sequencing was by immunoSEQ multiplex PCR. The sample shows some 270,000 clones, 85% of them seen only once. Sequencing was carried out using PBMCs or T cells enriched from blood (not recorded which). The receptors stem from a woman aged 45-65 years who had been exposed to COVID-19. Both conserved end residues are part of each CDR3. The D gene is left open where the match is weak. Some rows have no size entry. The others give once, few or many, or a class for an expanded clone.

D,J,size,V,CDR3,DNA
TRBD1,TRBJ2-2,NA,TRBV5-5,CASSLSGTATGELFF,TGTGCCAGCAGCTTGTCCGGGACAGCTACCGGGGAGCTGTTTTTT
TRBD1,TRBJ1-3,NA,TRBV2,CASSDQQGERNTIYF,TGTGCCAGCAGTGACCAACAGGGGGAAAGGAACACCATATATTTT
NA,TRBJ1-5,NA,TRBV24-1,CATSASSSRPQHF,TGTGCCACCAGTGCTTCCTCGTCCCGGCCCCAGCATTTT
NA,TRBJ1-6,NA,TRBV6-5,CASSYRGSPLHF,TGTGCCAGCAGTTACAGGGGATCACCCCTCCACTTT
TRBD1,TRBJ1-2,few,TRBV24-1,CATSDLTGGDGYTF,TGTGCCACCAGTGACTTGACAGGGGGGGATGGCTACACCTTC
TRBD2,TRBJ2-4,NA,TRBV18,CASSPSMAGRDIQYF,TGTGCCAGCTCACCTAGCATGGCGGGGAGGGACATTCAGTACTTC
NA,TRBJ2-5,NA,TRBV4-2,CASSQDTRGSRETQYF,TGTGCCAGCAGCCAAGATACAAGGGGGAGCAGAGAGACCCAGTACTTC
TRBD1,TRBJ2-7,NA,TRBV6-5,CASRVPGQDYEQYF,TGTGCCAGCAGGGTACCGGGACAGGACTACGAGCAGTACTTC
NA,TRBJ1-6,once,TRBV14,CASSQDLGPSPLHF,TGTGCCAGCAGCCAAGATCTGGGCCCCTCACCCCTCCACTTT
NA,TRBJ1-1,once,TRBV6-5,CASSYSVGQGEAFF,TGTGCCAGCAGTTACTCCGTGGGCCAAGGTGAAGCTTTCTTT
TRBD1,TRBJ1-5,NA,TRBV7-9,CASSQTGVGNQPQHF,TGTGCCAGCAGCCAGACAGGGGTTGGCAATCAGCCCCAGCATTTT
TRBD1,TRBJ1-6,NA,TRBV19,CASRITGGSYNSPLHF,TGTGCCAGTAGAATTACAGGGGGTTCCTATAATTCACCCCTCCACTTT
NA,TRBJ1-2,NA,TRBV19,CASSLSATASNYGYTF,TGTGCCAGTAGTCTCTCGGCGACAGCTTCTAACTATGGCTACACCTTC
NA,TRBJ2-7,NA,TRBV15,CATSTGITSYEQYF,TGTGCCACCAGCACCGGGATTACTTCCTACGAGCAGTACTTC
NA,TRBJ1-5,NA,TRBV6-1,CASSERGWSAKPQHF,TGTGCCAGCAGTGAAAGGGGATGGTCCGCCAAGCCCCAGCATTTT
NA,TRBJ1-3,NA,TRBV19,CASSTPRGAAGNTIYF,TGTGCCAGTAGTACCCCGCGGGGGGCAGCTGGAAACACCATATATTTT
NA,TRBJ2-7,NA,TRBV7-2,CASSFSSYEQYF,TGTGCCAGCAGCTTCAGCTCCTACGAGCAGTACTTC